The 10 T cell receptor beta chains listed next were all sequenced from one sample in a study of HIV-infected patients and healthy controls. All unsorted peripheral T cells were captured because whole blood was used without fractionation. Alpha and beta constant-region primers primed reverse transcription of around 500 ng RNA. Separate chain-specific third strand synthesis with multiplexing indices produced the alpha and beta libraries. TCRdb reprocessed the 5' RACE reads via MiXCR and lists one record per CDR3 protein. The sample lists some 8,600 distinct CDR3 sequences; roughly 6.1% were seen once. The sample was blood, taken before antiretroviral therapy. These receptors were obtained from an adult with HIV infection.

This clonotype is classed as medium-sized. The chain is built from TRBV27 and TRBJ1-2; 9 positions agree with TRBD1. Germline CDR1 reads MNHEY; CDR2 reads SMNVEV (reference sequence). The ends lost 4 bases at V and 5 bases at J; junction bases unmatched: 5. The CDR3 consists of 14 residues. As DNA, the CDR3 is TGTGCCAGCAGTTACGGGACAGGGTCTTATGGCTACACCTTC. Protein sequence: CASSYGTGSYGYTF.

By share, this clonotype ranks as medium-sized. The V call is TRBV6-6, the J call TRBJ2-1, with D perhaps matching TRBD2 (7 bases). V shed 6 bases and J shed 4 bases, with 16 bases lying between them. Germline CDR1 MNHNY, CDR2 SVGAGI (reference sequence). CDR3 length: 15 amino acids. This CDR3 is CASSNNGGPYNEQFF. The CDR3 DNA reads TGTGCCAGCAGCAACAACGGGGGGCCGTACAATGAGCAGTTCTTC.

This clonotype appeared a few times. The chain is built from TRBV20-1 and TRBJ2-5, with D possibly matching TRBD2 (6 bases). V shed 6 bases and J shed 6 bases, with 26 bases lying between them. The CDR3 has 16 residues. Germline V CDR1 and CDR2: DFQATT, SNEGSKA (reference sequence). CDR3 nucleotides: TGCAGTGCCTTATACACCGCCGGAGGGAACAAGAAGACCCAGTACTTC. It translates to CSALYTAGGNKKTQYF.

This clonotype was observed many times. This chain joins TRBV13 and TRBJ1-5, with TRBD1 matching 10 bases. The CDR3 runs to 17 residues. CDR1 is PRHDT and CDR2 is FYEKMQ in the germline V gene (reference sequence). V gave up 5 bases and J gave up 0 bases; unmatched junction bases: 7. CDR3 coding DNA: TGTGCCAGCAGCCGAAGTGGACAGGGGGGTAGCAATCAGCCCCAGCATTTT. Amino acid sequence: CASSRSGQGGSNQPQHF.

This clonotype qualifies as medium-sized. The J gene is TRBJ2-5, the V gene TRBV5-1, with D possibly matching TRBD2 (6 bases). Trimming took off 4 bases at V and 7 bases at J, with 17 bases between the two ends. Germline V gives CDR1 SGHRS, CDR2 YFSETQ. This CDR3 spans 14 amino acids. CDR3 DNA: TGCGCCAGCAGCGGCGGGACCGAGAACTGGACCCAGTACTTC. Amino acid sequence: CASSGGTENWTQYF.

Many counts were recorded for this clonotype. CDR3 residues: CASTADYSGNTIYF. The CDR3, as DNA: TGTGCCAGCACCGCGGACTACTCTGGAAACACCATATATTTT. The chain uses TRBV6-1 and TRBJ1-3; D remains ambiguous. Per germline, CDR1 MNHNS and CDR2 SASEGT. Trimming stripped 7 bases from V and 0 bases from J, with 10 bases between. This CDR3 has 14 residues.

This clonotype was counted many times. A junction boundary mismatches the germline segment, possibly from a read error. The chain couples TRBV4-3 to TRBJ2-7; possible D gene TRBD2, 5 bases. Germline V gene sequence: CDR1 LGHNA, CDR2 YSLEER. The CDR3 contains 12 residues. The CDR3 loop is CASSPSRDELYF. CDR3 nucleotide sequence: TGCGCCAGCAGCCCTTCGAGGGATGAGCTGTACTTC.

This clonotype was counted only a few times. The chain recombines TRBV20-1 with TRBJ2-1; 9 bases agree with TRBD2. Germline V gene lookup returns CDR1 DFQATT and CDR2 SNEGSKA (reference sequence). The V gene end was trimmed by 0 bases and the J gene end by 4 bases; junction bases not matched to a gene: 7. The CDR3 runs to 16 residues. In nucleotides, the CDR3 is TGCAGTGCTAGAGAGCGGGGGGGCCCCCATTACAATGAGCAGTTCTTC. This gives the protein CSARERGGPHYNEQFF.

This clonotype was seen repeatedly, ten times or more. V gene TRBV6-6 combines with J gene TRBJ1-5; a possible D gene is TRBD1 (5 bases). Trimming shortened V by 7 bases and J by 5 bases, and 12 bases separated the two germline ends. CDR3 length equals 13 residues. The germline gives CDR1 MNHNY, CDR2 SVGAGI (reference sequence). The CDR3 reads CASNKGTYQPQHF. In DNA, the CDR3 is TGTGCCAGCAACAAGGGGACCTATCAGCCCCAGCATTTT.

The chain links TRBV12-3 or TRBV12-4 to TRBJ2-5, with 9 bases matching TRBD1. V dropped 5 bases and J dropped 3; count of bases not matched to a gene: 4. The CDR3 length is 14 residues. The CDR3 DNA sequence: TGTGCCAGCAGTCCAGGACAGGGGAAAGAGACCCAGTACTTC. Amino acid sequence: CASSPGQGKETQYF.